These 22 T cell receptor beta chains were sequenced from one sample in a study of human thymus T cells (dated by TCRdb to about 2020). Library generation was performed with the immunoSEQ multiplex PCR assay. TCRdb took this table from immuneACCESS and kept in-frame rearrangements with V and J called. Such tables lack part of the clones; where checked against another copy, unresolved V genes explain under half of the gap, and the rest is unexplained. Recorded for this sample are 70,000 to 75,000 clones; roughly 96% of them occurred a single time. 0.03% to 0.035% of the sample belongs to the ten largest clones. Thymus tissue was obtained as surgical resects removed during corrective cardiac surgery. What was sequenced was thymus tissue. These receptors came from a girl in the first two years of life with a congenital heart defect but otherwise immunologically healthy.

The gene calls are TRBV28 and TRBJ2-3, with D possibly matching TRBD2 (6 bases). V shed 4 bases and J shed 5 bases, with 16 bases lying between them. In germline, CDR1 is MDHEN, CDR2 SYDVKM. There are 15 residues in the CDR3. This CDR3 is CASSWYGGNEDTQYF. CDR3 coding DNA: TGTGCCAGCAGTTGGTACGGGGGAAATGAAGATACGCAGTATTTT. Together with reference TRBV28 and TRBJ2-3, the CDR3 gives the full variable domain: DVKVTQSSRYLVKRTGEKVFLECVQDMDHENMFWYRQDPGLGLRLIYFSYDVKMKEKGDIPEGYSVSREKKERFSLILESASTNQTSMYLCASSWYGGNEDTQYFGPGTRLTVL.

The V call is TRBV10-3, the J call TRBJ2-1; D possibly uses TRBD1 or TRBD2 (5 bases each). Germline assignment: CDR1 ENHRY and CDR2 SYGVKD. V lost 10 bases to trimming and J lost 8 bases, with 21 bases between them. The CDR3 runs to 14 residues. The CDR3 nucleotides read TGTGCCACCTCACGGGACGTAGGGCTGGATGAGCAGTTCTTC. It codes for CATSRDVGLDEQFF.

J is TRBJ1-1 and V is TRBV5-4; 10 bases align to TRBD1. Per the germline V gene, CDR1 is SGHNT and CDR2 is YYREEE (reference sequence). The CDR3 contains 15 residues. The trim removed 4 bases at V and 1 base at J, leaving 4 bases unmatched. CDR3 nucleotide sequence: TGTGCCAGCAGCGGGGACAGGGGTAGGAACACTGAAGCTTTCTTT. Its protein is CASSGDRGRNTEAFF.

The chain carries TRBV14 and TRBJ2-1; D may be TRBD2 (7 bases). The length of the CDR3 is 22 residues. Germline CDR1 reads SGHDN; CDR2 reads FVKESK. V lost 6 bases, J lost 4 bases, and 37 bases lay in between. For the CDR3, the DNA is TGTGCCAGCAGTCTAGCGGACTCGGAGGGCACTACGAGGGGGAATTCTTACAATGAGCAGTTCTTC. Translated: CASSLADSEGTTRGNSYNEQFF.

The chain combines TRBV10-3 with TRBJ2-2, with D perhaps matching TRBD1 or TRBD2 (6 bases each). Deletions cut 2 bases from V and 2 bases from J, with 15 bases between. The CDR3 has 17 residues. Germline assignment: CDR1 ENHRY and CDR2 SYGVKD. CDR3 in amino acids: CAISEPGAGQNTGELFF. CDR3 in DNA: TGTGCCATCAGTGAGCCGGGGGCGGGACAAAACACCGGGGAGCTGTTTTTT.

This chain joins TRBV27 and TRBJ2-1; possibly TRBD1 or TRBD2 for D (6 bases each). The V gene's germline CDR1 is MNHEY and CDR2 SMNVEV (reference sequence). Deletions cut 1 base from V and 10 bases from J, with 11 bases between. CDR3 length: 13 residues. The CDR3 loop is CASSLFGGSEQFF. The CDR3 DNA reads as TGTGCCAGCAGTTTATTCGGGGGCAGCGAGCAGTTCTTC.

The V and J genes are TRBV9 and TRBJ1-1; D not certain. V lost 0 bases and J 1 base, leaving 10 bases between the germline ends. The germline CDR1 and CDR2 sequences are SGDLS and YYNGEE. The CDR3 loop spans 15 amino acids. The CDR3 coding sequence is TGTGCCAGCAGCGTAGGAGGGAGGGAGAACACTGAAGCTTTCTTT. It yields the protein CASSVGGRENTEAFF.

The chain recombines TRBV6-1 with TRBJ2-1; 7 positions agree with TRBD1. With V trimmed by 9 bases and J by 4 bases, 9 bases remained unmatched. Germline V gene lookup returns CDR1 MNHNS and CDR2 SASEGT. The CDR3 sequence is 14 residues long. CDR3: CASRTGVEYNEQFF. The CDR3 coding sequence is TGTGCCAGTAGAACAGGGGTGGAGTACAATGAGCAGTTCTTC.

The chain joins TRBV7-2 to TRBJ1-2; 7 nucleotides agree with TRBD1. This CDR3 is 14 amino acids long. With 5 bases clipped from V and 3 bases from J, the junction kept 6 bases outside the gene matches. Germline loops: CDR1 SGHTA, CDR2 FQGNSA. CDR3: CASSGDREDYGYTF. The CDR3 coding sequence is TGTGCCAGCAGCGGAGACAGGGAGGACTATGGCTACACCTTC.

J is TRBJ2-7 and V is TRBV7-9; 10 nucleotides agree with TRBD2. Per germline, CDR1 SEHNR and CDR2 FQNEAQ (reference sequence). CDR3 size: 16 residues. The ends lost 5 bases at V and 2 bases at J; junction bases unmatched: 9. CDR3 sequence (DNA): TGTGCCAGCAGCGAAACTACAGCGGGAGGGCCCTACGAGCAGTACTTC. Protein product: CASSETTAGGPYEQYF.

The chain carries TRBV2 and TRBJ1-2; 7 bases are a match to TRBD1. Per germline, CDR1 SNHLY and CDR2 FYNNEI. The length of the CDR3 is 12 residues. Trimming took 5 bases from V and 8 from J; bases not matched to a gene: 5. The CDR3 DNA reads TGTGCCAGCAGTAGGGGGCAGGGGGGCTACACCTTC. Its translation is CASSRGQGGYTF.

This clone has just a few counts. This chain links TRBV7-9 with TRBJ1-4; weak D call: TRBD1 (6 bases). CDR1 and CDR2 from the germline V gene are SEHNR and FQNEAQ (reference sequence). This CDR3 spans 17 amino acids. Trimming left V 6 bases short and J 5 bases short, with 22 bases between. CDR3 DNA sequence: TGTGCCAGCAGTCCTACCTCCGGGACACAAGTAAATGAAAAACTGTTTTTT. Protein product: CASSPTSGTQVNEKLFF.

CDR3: CASSFSDRRNTGELFF. The DNA of the CDR3 is TGTGCCAGCAGCTTCTCGGACAGGAGAAACACCGGGGAGCTGTTTTTT. The chain carries TRBV5-4 and TRBJ2-2, with 7 bases lining up with TRBD1. The V gene's germline CDR1 is SGHNT and CDR2 YYREEE (reference sequence). The CDR3 is 16 residues long. The junction had 6 bases not matched to a gene; V was cut back by 2 bases and J by 2 bases.

V is TRBV7-2 and J is TRBJ2-1, with 12 bases that match TRBD2. V lost 1 base and J lost 8; bases outside the gene matches: 12. From germline, CDR1 is SGHTA and CDR2 FQGNSA. This CDR3 spans 18 amino acids. CDR3 in amino acids: CASSLVGPSGRARYEQFF. As DNA, the CDR3 is TGTGCCAGCAGCTTAGTGGGGCCTAGCGGGAGGGCCAGGTATGAGCAGTTCTTC.

CDR3 sequence (DNA): TGTGCCAGCAGCCCGGGACAGGGTGTTCTAGAGACCCAGTACTTC. This encodes CASSPGQGVLETQYF. This chain links TRBV28 with TRBJ2-5; 9 positions agree with TRBD1. CDR3 length: 15 residues. V shed 6 bases, J shed 4 bases, and the junction held 9 bases outside the gene matches. Germline V gene lookup returns CDR1 MDHEN and CDR2 SYDVKM.

The chain employs TRBV7-2 and TRBJ2-5; no clear D gene. Germline V gives CDR1 SGHTA, CDR2 FQGNSA. Trimming left V 4 bases short and J 5 bases short, with 14 bases between. This CDR3 has 14 amino acids. CDR3 nucleotide sequence: TGTGCCAGCAGCTCCGACGCTCACAGTGAGACCCAGTACTTC. Its translation: CASSSDAHSETQYF. Filled out from reference TRBV7-2 and TRBJ2-5, the complete variable domain reads GAGVSQSPSNKVTEKGKDVELRCDPISGHTALYWYRQSLGQGLEFLIYFQGNSAPDKSGLPSDRFSAERTGGSVSTLTIQRTQQEDSAVYLCASSSDAHSETQYFGPGTRLLVL.

In this sample, this clone turned up once. The chain employs TRBV18 and TRBJ1-2; no clear D. Between the trimmed V and J ends, which lost 0 bases and 4 bases, there was a span of 12 bases. The CDR3 is 15 residues long. Germline values: CDR1 KGHSH, CDR2 LQKENI. CDR3 nucleotide sequence: TGTGCCAGCTCACCACCGAGGACTCGGGTCTATGGCTACACCTTC. It translates to CASSPPRTRVYGYTF.

The chain links TRBV7-2 to TRBJ2-3, with TRBD2 matching 8 bases. This CDR3 has 15 amino acids. Per germline, CDR1 SGHTA and CDR2 FQGNSA. Trimming cost V 6 bases and J 4 bases; bases outside gene matches: 9. CDR3 coding DNA: TGTGCCAGCAGGGGATGGGGGACTAGTGCAGATACGCAGTATTTT. Translation gives CASRGWGTSADTQYF.

The CDR3 protein is CARSFTSRVAYEQYF. The CDR3 DNA reads TGTGCCAGAAGCTTCACGAGTAGGGTAGCCTACGAGCAGTACTTC. The chain recombines TRBV7-5 with TRBJ2-7. TRBV7-5 is deemed a pseudogene. The CDR3 has 15 amino acids.

This clone has only a few counts. The rearrangement links TRBV7-3 to TRBJ1-1, with 8 bases that match TRBD1. Germline V CDR1 and CDR2: SGHTA, FQGTGA. This CDR3 is 15 amino acids long. The J segment lost 4 bases and the V segment lost 5 bases, leaving 9 bases of the junction unmatched. The CDR3 region is CASSRQGTLGTEAFF. CDR3 DNA: TGTGCCAGCAGCCGACAGGGGACCCTCGGCACTGAAGCTTTCTTT.

The V call is TRBV27, the J call TRBJ1-5; a possible D gene is TRBD1 (6 bases). Germline CDR1 and CDR2: MNHEY and SMNVEV (reference sequence). CDR3 size: 20 residues. Between the trimmed V and J ends, which lost 0 bases and 7 bases, there was a span of 28 bases. The CDR3 is CASSLSTPGVTNSQVQPQHF. The CDR3 DNA is TGTGCCAGCAGTTTATCGACCCCAGGGGTGACCAATAGCCAGGTCCAGCCCCAGCATTTT.

The table lists this clone with a count of one. The chain uses TRBV10-3 and TRBJ1-2; 11 bases agree with TRBD1. Per the germline V gene, CDR1 is ENHRY and CDR2 is SYGVKD. J was trimmed by 4 bases and V by 3 bases; bases with no gene match: 7. This CDR3 spans 16 amino acids. The CDR3 protein is CAISDTNGTGGYGYTF. CDR3 in DNA: TGTGCCATCAGTGATACGAATGGGACAGGGGGCTATGGCTACACCTTC.